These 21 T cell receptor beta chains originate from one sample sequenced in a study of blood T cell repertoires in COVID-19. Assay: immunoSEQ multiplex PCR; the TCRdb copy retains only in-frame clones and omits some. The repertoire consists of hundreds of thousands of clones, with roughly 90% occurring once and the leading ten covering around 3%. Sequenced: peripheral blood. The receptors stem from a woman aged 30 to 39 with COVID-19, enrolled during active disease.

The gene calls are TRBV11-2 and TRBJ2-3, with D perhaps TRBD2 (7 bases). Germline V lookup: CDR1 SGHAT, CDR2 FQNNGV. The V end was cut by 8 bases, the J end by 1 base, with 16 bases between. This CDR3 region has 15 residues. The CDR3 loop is CASSRGGVGTDTQYF. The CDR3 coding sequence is TGTGCCAGCTCCCGAGGGGGGGTGGGCACAGATACGCAGTATTTT.

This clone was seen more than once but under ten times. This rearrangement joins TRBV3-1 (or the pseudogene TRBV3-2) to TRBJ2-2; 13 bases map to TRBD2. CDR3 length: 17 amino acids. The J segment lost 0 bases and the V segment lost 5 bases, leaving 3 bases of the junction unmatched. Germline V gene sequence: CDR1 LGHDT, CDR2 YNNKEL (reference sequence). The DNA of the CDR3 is TGTGCCAGCAGCAAGACTAGCGGGGGGACGAACACCGGGGAGCTGTTTTTT. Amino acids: CASSKTSGGTNTGELFF.

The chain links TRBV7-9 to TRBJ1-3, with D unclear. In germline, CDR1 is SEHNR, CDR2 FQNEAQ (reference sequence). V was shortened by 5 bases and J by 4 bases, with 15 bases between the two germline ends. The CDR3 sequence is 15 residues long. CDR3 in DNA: TGTGCCAGCAGCCCGACGGGGTCCTCCGGAAACACCATATATTTT. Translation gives CASSPTGSSGNTIYF.

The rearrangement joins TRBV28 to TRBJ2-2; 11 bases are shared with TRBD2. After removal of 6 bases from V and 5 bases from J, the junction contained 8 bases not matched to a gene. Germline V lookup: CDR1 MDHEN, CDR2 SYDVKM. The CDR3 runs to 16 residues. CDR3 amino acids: CASRSSGGARTGELFF. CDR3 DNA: TGTGCCAGCAGAAGTAGCGGGGGGGCGCGGACCGGGGAGCTGTTTTTT.

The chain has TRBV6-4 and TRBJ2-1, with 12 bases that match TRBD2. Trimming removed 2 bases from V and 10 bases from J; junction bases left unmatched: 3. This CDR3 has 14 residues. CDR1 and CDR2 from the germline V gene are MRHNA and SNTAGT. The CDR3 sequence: CASSDRGLAGEQFF. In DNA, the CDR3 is TGTGCCAGCAGTGACCGAGGACTAGCGGGGGAGCAGTTCTTC.

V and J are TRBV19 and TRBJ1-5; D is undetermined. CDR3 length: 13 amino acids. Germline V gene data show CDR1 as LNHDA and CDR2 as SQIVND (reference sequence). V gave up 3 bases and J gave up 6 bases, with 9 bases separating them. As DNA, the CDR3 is TGTGCCAGTAGTATGGAGTATATTCAGCCCCAGCATTTT. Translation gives CASSMEYIQPQHF.

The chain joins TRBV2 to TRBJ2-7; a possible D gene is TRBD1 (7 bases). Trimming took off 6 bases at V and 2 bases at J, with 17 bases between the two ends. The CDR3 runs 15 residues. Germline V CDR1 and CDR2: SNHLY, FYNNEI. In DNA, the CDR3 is TGTGCCAGCAGCGGGGAGGCAGGGGGTCCCTACGAGCAGTACTTC. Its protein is CASSGEAGGPYEQYF. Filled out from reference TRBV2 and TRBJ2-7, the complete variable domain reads EPEVTQTPSHQVTQMGQEVILRCVPISNHLYFYWYRQILGQKVEFLVSFYNNEISEKSEIFDDQFSVERPDGSNFTLKIRSTKLEDSAMYFCASSGEAGGPYEQYFGPGTRLTVT.

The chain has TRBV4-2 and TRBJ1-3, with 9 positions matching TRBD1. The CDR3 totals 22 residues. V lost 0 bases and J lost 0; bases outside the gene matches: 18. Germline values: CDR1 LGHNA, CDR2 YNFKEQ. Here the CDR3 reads CASSQDRSGQGRGGHSGNTIYF. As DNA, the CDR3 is TGTGCCAGCAGCCAAGATAGGTCGGGACAGGGAAGAGGGGGACACTCTGGAAACACCATATATTTT.

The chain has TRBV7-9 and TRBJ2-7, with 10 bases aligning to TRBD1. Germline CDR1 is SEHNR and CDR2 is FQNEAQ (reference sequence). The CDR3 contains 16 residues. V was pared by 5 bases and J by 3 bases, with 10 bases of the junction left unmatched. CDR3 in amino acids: CASSNLGTGAFYEQYF. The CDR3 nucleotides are TGTGCCAGCAGCAACCTCGGGACAGGGGCCTTCTACGAGCAGTACTTC.

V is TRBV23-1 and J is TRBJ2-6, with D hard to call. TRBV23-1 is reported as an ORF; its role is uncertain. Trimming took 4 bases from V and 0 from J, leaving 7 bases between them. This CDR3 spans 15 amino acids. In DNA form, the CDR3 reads TGCGCCAGCAGTCCCCGGAGCTCTGGGGCCAACGTCCTGACTTTC. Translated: CASSPRSSGANVLTF.

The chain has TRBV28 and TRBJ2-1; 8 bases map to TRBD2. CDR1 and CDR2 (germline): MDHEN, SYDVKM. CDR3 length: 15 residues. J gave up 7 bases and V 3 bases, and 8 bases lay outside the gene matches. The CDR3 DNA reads TGTGCCAGCAGTTTGAGGCGGGGGGCTGTGAATGAGCAGTTCTTC. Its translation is CASSLRRGAVNEQFF.

The CDR3 is CASSPMANNEQFF. In DNA, the CDR3 is TGTGCCAGCTCACCAATGGCAAACAATGAGCAGTTCTTC. The chain uses TRBV18 and TRBJ2-1, with no clear D. The V and J ends lost 2 bases and 5 bases respectively, with 7 bases between them. The length of the CDR3 is 13 residues. CDR1 is KGHSH and CDR2 is LQKENI in the germline V gene.

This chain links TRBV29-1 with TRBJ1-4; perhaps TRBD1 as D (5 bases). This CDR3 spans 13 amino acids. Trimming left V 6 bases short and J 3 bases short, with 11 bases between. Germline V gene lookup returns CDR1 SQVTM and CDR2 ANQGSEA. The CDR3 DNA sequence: TGCAGCGTCCGGGACTTCCCTAATGAAAAACTGTTTTTT. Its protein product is CSVRDFPNEKLFF.

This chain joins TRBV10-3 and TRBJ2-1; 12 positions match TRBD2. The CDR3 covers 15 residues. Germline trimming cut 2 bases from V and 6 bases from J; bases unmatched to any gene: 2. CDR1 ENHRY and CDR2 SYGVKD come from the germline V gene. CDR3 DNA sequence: TGTGCCATCAGTGAGGGACTAGCGGGAAGCAATGAGCAGTTCTTC. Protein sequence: CAISEGLAGSNEQFF.

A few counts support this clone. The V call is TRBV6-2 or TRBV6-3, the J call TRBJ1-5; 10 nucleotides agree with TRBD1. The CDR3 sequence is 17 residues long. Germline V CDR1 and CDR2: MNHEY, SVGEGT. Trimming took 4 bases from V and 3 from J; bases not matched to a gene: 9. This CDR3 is CASSFGRGTGDNQPQHF. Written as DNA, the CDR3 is TGTGCCAGCAGTTTTGGACGCGGGACAGGGGACAATCAGCCCCAGCATTTT.

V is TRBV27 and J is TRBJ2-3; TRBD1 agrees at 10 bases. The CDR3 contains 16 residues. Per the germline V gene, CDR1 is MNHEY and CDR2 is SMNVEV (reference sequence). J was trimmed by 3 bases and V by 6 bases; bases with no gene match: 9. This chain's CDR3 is CASSKRQGAVTDTQYF. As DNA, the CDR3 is TGTGCCAGCAGCAAAAGACAGGGGGCTGTTACAGATACGCAGTATTTT.

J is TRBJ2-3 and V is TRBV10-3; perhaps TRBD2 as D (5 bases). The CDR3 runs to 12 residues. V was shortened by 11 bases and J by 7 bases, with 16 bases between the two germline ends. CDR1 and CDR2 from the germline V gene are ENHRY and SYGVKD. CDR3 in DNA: TGTGCCTCCGACCCGGGGAAAAATACGCAGTATTTT. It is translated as CASDPGKNTQYF.

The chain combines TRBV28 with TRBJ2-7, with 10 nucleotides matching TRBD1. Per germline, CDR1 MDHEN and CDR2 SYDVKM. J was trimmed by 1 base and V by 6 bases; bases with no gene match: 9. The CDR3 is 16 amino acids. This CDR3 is CASSSPGQGTSYEQYF. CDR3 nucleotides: TGTGCCAGCAGCTCTCCGGGACAGGGGACGTCCTACGAGCAGTACTTC.

CDR3 DNA sequence: TGTGCCAGCAGCCTAGCGACAGGGCGCTCCTACAATGAGCAGTTCTTC. Translation: CASSLATGRSYNEQFF. This chain uses TRBV13 with TRBJ2-1; a weak D match, TRBD1 (7 bases). CDR1 is PRHDT, CDR2 FYEKMQ, per germline (reference sequence). CDR3 length: 16 residues. With 5 bases removed from V and 0 bases from J, the gap between germline ends came to 14 bases.

The CDR3: CASSSDRGVTGGYTF. The CDR3, as DNA: TGCGCCAGCAGCTCGGACAGGGGGGTAACGGGTGGCTACACCTTC. The rearrangement links TRBV5-1 to TRBJ1-2; 10 nucleotides align to TRBD1. This CDR3 contains 15 residues. With 3 bases clipped from V and 7 bases from J, the junction kept 9 bases outside the gene matches. Germline-derived CDR1 and CDR2 are SGHRS and YFSETQ.

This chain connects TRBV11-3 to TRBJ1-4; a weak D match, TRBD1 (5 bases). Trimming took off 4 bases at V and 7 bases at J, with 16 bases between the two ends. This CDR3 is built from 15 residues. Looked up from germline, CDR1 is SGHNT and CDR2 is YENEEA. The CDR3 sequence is CASSWGNLEIEKLFF. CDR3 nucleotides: TGTGCCAGCAGCTGGGGCAACCTCGAGATTGAAAAACTGTTTTTT.